Listed below are T cell receptor beta chains from one sample, sequenced in a study of blood T cell repertoires in COVID-19. Sequencing was performed with immunoSEQ multiplex PCR; in TCRdb, only in-frame clones are kept and a portion is missing. This sample yields fewer than 350,000 clones, of which around 85% are seen a single time; roughly 2.6% belongs to the top ten. The sequencing input was PBMCs or T cells enriched from blood (not recorded which). Every receptor here comes from a woman aged 50 to 60 who had recovered from COVID-19. Each CDR3 is given with its conserved first and last residue. Fields, in order: D gene, J gene, V gene, CDR3 protein. D genes are given only for firm matches.

D gene: NA; J gene: TRBJ2-3; V gene: TRBV5-4; CDR3 protein: CASSSQLSTDTQYF
D gene: NA; J gene: TRBJ1-1; V gene: TRBV5-1; CDR3 protein: CASTRTGMRTEAFF
D gene: TRBD1; J gene: TRBJ1-1; V gene: TRBV6-5; CDR3 protein: CASSNRDRVITEAFF
D gene: NA; J gene: TRBJ1-1; V gene: TRBV5-1; CDR3 protein: CASSSVPPSTEAFF
D gene: NA; J gene: TRBJ1-3; V gene: TRBV21-1; CDR3 protein: CASSNRGQGPGNTIYF
D gene: NA; J gene: TRBJ2-3; V gene: TRBV5-1; CDR3 protein: CASSLGTAGDTQYF
D gene: TRBD2; J gene: TRBJ2-1; V gene: TRBV19; CDR3 protein: CASRDGVAGVGMDEQFF
D gene: NA; J gene: TRBJ1-1; V gene: TRBV7-9; CDR3 protein: CASSLLEEAFF
D gene: NA; J gene: TRBJ1-6; V gene: TRBV3-1/TRBV3-2; CDR3 protein: CASSQVTGNSPLHF
D gene: TRBD2; J gene: TRBJ2-1; V gene: TRBV11-2; CDR3 protein: CASSLVWGGSYNEQFF
D gene: TRBD1; J gene: TRBJ2-3; V gene: TRBV30; CDR3 protein: CAWSTGGLKDTQYF
D gene: TRBD2; J gene: TRBJ2-1; V gene: TRBV18; CDR3 protein: CASSPRVAGGKDEQFF
D gene: NA; J gene: TRBJ1-4; V gene: TRBV19; CDR3 protein: CASSIPGVDEKLFF
D gene: TRBD1; J gene: TRBJ2-7; V gene: TRBV27; CDR3 protein: CASSLAGQGYEQYF
D gene: NA; J gene: TRBJ1-3; V gene: TRBV30; CDR3 protein: CAWSADSRSSGNTIYF
D gene: NA; J gene: TRBJ1-5; V gene: TRBV19; CDR3 protein: CASSRGDSNQPQHF
D gene: NA; J gene: TRBJ1-2; V gene: TRBV28; CDR3 protein: CASSLGGIGYGYTF
D gene: TRBD2; J gene: TRBJ2-7; V gene: TRBV6-5; CDR3 protein: CASSYSGRNEQYF